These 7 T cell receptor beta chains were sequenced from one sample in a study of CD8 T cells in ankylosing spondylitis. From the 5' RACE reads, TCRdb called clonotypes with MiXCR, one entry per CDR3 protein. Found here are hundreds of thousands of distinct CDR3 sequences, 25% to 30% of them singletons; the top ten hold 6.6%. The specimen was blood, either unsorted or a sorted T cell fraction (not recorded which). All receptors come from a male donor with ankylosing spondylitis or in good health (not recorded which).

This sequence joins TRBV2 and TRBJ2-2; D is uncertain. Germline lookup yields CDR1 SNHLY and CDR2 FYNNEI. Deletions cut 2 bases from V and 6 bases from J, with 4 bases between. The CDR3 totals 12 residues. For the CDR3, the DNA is TGTGCCAGCAGTGAACTTTCCGGGGAGCTGTTTTTT. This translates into CASSELSGELFF.

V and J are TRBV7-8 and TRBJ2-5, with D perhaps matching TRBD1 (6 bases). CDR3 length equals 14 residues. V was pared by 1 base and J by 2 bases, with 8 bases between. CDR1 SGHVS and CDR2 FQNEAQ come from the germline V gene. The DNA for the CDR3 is TGTGCCAGCAGCTTAGTAGACAGGCAAGAGACCCAGTACTTC. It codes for CASSLVDRQETQYF.

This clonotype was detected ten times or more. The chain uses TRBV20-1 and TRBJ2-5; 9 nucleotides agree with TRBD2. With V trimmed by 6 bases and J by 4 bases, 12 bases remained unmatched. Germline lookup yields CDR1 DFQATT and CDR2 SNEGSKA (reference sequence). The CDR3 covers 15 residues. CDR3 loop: CSAKYSGRVIETQYF. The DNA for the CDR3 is TGCAGTGCAAAATATAGCGGGAGAGTAATAGAGACCCAGTACTTC.

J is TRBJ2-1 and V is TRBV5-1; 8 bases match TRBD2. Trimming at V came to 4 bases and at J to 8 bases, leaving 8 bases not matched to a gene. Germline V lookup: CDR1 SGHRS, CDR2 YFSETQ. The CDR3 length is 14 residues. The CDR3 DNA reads TGCGCCAGCAGCCCGGGACTAGTTAGCGATGAGCAGTTCTTC. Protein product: CASSPGLVSDEQFF.

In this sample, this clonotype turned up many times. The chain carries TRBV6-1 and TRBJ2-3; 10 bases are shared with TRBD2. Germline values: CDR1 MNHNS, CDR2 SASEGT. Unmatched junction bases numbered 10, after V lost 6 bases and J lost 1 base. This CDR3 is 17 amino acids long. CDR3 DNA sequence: TGTGCCAGCAGGAAGCGGGAGGGCCGGAGGGGCACAGATACGCAGTATTTT. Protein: CASRKREGRRGTDTQYF.

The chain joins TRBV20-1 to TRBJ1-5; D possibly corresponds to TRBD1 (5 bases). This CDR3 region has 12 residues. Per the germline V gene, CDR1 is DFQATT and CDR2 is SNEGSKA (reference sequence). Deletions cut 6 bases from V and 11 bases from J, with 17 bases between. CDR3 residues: CSALRRSGAQHF. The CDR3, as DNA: TGCAGTGCGCTTCGAAGGTCGGGGGCCCAGCATTTT.

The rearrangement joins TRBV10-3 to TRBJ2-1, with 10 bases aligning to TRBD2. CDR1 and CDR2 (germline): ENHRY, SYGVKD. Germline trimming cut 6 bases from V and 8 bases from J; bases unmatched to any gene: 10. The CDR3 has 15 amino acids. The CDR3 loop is CAISVTSGKTDEQFF. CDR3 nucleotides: TGTGCCATCAGCGTAACTAGCGGGAAAACGGATGAGCAGTTCTTC.